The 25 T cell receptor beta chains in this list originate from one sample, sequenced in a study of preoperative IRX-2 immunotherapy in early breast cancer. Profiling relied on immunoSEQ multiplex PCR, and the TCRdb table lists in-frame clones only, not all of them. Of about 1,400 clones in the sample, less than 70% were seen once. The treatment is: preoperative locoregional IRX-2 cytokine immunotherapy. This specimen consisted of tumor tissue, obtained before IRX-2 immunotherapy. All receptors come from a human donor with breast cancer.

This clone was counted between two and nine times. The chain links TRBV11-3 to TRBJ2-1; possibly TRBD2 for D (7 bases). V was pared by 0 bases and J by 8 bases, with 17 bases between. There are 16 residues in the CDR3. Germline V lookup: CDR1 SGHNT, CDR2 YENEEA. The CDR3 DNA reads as TGTGCCAGCAGCTTAGAGTTGGGGGGGCCCAGGGATGAGCAGTTCTTC. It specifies CASSLELGGPRDEQFF. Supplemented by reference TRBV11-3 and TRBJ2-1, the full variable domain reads EAGVVQSPRYKIIEKKQPVAFWCNPISGHNTLYWYLQNLGQGPELLIRYENEEAVDDSQLPKDRFSAERLKGVDSTLKIQPAELGDSAVYLCASSLELGGPRDEQFFGPGTRLTVL.

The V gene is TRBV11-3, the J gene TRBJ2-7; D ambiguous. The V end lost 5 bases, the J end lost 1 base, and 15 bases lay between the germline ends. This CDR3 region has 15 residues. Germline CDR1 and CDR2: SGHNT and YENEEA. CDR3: CASSLTPSTSYEQYV. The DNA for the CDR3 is TGTGCCAGCAGCCTAACTCCTTCAACATCCTACGAGCAGTACGTC.

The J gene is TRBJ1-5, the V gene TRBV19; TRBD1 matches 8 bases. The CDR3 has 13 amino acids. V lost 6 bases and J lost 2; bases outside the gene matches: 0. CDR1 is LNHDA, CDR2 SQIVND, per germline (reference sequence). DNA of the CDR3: TGTGCCAGTAGGGACAGGGGCAATCAGCCCCAGCATTTT. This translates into CASRDRGNQPQHF.

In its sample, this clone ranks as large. CDR3 sequence: CASSYGGNTEAFF. In DNA form, the CDR3 reads TGTGCCAGCAGTTACGGAGGGAACACTGAAGCTTTCTTT. This chain links TRBV6-8 with TRBJ1-1; D is unclear. Germline CDR1 reads MNHGY; CDR2 reads SAAAGT. V lost 2 bases and J 1 base, leaving 5 bases between the germline ends. CDR3 length equals 13 residues.

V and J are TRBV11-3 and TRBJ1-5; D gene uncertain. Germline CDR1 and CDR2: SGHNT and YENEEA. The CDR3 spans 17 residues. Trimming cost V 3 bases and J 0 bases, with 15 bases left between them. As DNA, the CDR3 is TGTGCCAGCAGCTTGTCACGGGGTATCAATAGCAATCAGCCCCAGCATTTT. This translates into CASSLSRGINSNQPQHF.

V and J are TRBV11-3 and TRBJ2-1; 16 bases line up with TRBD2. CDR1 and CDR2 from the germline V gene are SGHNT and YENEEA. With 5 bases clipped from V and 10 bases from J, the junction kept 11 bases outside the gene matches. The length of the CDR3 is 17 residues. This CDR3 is CASSLSPGLAGGREQFF. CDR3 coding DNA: TGTGCCAGCAGCCTTTCGCCGGGACTAGCGGGGGGGAGAGAGCAGTTCTTC.

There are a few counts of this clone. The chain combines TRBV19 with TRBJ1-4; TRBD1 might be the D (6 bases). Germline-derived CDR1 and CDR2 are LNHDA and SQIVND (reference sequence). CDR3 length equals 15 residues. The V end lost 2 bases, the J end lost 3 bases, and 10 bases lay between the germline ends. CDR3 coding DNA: TGTGCCAGTAGTATATTGGGACAACCTAATGAAAAACTGTTTTTT. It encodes CASSILGQPNEKLFF.

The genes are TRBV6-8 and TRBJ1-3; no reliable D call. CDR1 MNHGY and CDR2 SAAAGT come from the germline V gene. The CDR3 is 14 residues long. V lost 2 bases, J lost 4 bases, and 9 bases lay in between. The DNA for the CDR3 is TGTGCCAGCAGTTACGTGCCAGGCGGAAACACCATATATTTT. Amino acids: CASSYVPGGNTIYF.

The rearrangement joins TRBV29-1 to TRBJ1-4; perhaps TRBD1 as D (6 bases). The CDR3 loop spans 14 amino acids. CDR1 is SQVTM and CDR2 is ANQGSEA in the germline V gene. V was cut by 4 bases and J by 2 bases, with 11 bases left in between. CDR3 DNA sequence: TGCAGCGTTGGCGCACAGGGTACTAATGAAAAACTGTTTTTT. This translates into CSVGAQGTNEKLFF.

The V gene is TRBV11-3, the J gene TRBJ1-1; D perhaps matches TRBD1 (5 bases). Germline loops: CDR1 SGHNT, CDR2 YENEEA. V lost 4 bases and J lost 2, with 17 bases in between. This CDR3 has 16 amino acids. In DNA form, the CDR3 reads TGTGCCAGCAGCTCCCGGCGGGGCAGGGTCAACACTGAAGCTTTCTTT. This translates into CASSSRRGRVNTEAFF. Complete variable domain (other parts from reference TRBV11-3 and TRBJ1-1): EAGVVQSPRYKIIEKKQPVAFWCNPISGHNTLYWYLQNLGQGPELLIRYENEEAVDDSQLPKDRFSAERLKGVDSTLKIQPAELGDSAVYLCASSSRRGRVNTEAFFGQGTRLTVV.

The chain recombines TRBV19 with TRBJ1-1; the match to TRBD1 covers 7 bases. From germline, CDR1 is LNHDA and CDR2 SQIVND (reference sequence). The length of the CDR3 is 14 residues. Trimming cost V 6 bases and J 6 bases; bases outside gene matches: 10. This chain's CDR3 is CASRKGAAISEAFF. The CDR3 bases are TGTGCCAGTAGGAAGGGGGCGGCTATCTCTGAAGCTTTCTTT.

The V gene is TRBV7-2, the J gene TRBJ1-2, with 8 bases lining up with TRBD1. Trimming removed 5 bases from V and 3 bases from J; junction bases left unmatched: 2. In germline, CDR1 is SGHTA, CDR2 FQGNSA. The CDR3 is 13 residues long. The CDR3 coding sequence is TGTGCCAGCAGCCCGGGACAGGACTATGGCTACACCTTC. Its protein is CASSPGQDYGYTF.

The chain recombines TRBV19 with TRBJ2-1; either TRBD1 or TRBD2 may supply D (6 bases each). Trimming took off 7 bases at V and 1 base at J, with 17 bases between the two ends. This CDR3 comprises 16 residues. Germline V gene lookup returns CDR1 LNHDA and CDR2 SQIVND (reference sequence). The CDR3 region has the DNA TGTGCCAGTACGCCAGGAAGGGGGGTTTCCTACAATGAGCAGTTCTTC. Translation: CASTPGRGVSYNEQFF.

DNA of the CDR3: TGTGCCAGCAGCCAACAGTTAGGGACAGGGGGAAGAGGTGGCTACACCTTC. Its protein product is CASSQQLGTGGRGGYTF. The chain joins TRBV14 to TRBJ1-2; 11 positions agree with TRBD1. The junction had 12 bases not matched to a gene; V was cut back by 2 bases and J by 7 bases. Germline V gives CDR1 SGHDN, CDR2 FVKESK. CDR3 length equals 17 residues.

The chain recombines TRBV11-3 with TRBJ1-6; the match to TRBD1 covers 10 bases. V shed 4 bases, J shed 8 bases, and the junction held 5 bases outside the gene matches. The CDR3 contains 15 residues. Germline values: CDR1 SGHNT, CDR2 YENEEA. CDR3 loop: CASSSGTGVDSPLHF. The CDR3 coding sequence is TGTGCCAGCAGCTCTGGGACAGGGGTGGATTCACCCCTCCACTTT. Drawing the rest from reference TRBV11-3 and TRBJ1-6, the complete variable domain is EAGVVQSPRYKIIEKKQPVAFWCNPISGHNTLYWYLQNLGQGPELLIRYENEEAVDDSQLPKDRFSAERLKGVDSTLKIQPAELGDSAVYLCASSSGTGVDSPLHFGNGTRLTVT.

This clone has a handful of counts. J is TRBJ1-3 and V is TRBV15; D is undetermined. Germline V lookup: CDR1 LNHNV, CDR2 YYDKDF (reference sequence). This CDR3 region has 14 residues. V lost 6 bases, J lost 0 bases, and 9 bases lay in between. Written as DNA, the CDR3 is TGTGCCACCAGGACGAAAAGCTCTGGAAACACCATATATTTT. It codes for CATRTKSSGNTIYF. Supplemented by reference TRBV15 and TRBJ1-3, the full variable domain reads DAMVIQNPRYQVTQFGKPVTLSCSQTLNHNVMYWYQQKSSQAPKLLFHYYDKDFNNEADTPDNFQSRRPNTSFCFLDIRSPGLGDTAMYLCATRTKSSGNTIYFGEGSWLTVV.

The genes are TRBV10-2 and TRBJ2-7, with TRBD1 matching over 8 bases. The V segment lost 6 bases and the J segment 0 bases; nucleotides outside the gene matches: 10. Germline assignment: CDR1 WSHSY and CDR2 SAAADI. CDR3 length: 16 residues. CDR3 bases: TGCGCCAGCAGAACAATAGGACAGGGAGGCTCCTACGAGCAGTACTTC. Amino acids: CASRTIGQGGSYEQYF.

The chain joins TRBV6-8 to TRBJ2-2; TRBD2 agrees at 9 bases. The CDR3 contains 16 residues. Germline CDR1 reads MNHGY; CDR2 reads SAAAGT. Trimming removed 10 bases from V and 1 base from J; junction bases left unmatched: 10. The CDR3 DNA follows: TGTGCCACCGGCTATTTGCGGGGGGGGAACACCGGGGAGCTGTTTTTT. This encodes CATGYLRGGNTGELFF.

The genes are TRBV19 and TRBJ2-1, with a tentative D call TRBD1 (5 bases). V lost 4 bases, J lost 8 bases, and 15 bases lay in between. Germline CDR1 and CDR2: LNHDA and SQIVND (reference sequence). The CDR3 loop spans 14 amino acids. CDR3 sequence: CASSRGGQKDEQFF. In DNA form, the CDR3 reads TGTGCCAGTAGTAGGGGCGGACAAAAGGATGAGCAGTTCTTC.

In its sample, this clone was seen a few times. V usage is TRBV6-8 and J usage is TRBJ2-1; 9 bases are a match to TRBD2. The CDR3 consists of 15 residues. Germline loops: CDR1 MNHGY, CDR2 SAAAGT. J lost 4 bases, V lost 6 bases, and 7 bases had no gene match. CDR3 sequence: CASSMRGGSYNEQFF. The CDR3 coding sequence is TGTGCCAGCAGCATGCGGGGGGGGAGTTACAATGAGCAGTTCTTC.

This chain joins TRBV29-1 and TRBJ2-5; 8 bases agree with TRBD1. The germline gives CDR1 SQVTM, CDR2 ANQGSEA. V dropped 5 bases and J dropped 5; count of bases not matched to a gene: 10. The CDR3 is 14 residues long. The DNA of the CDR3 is TGCAGCGTTACCCTGACAGGGGAGAGGGAGACCCAGTACTTC. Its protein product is CSVTLTGERETQYF.

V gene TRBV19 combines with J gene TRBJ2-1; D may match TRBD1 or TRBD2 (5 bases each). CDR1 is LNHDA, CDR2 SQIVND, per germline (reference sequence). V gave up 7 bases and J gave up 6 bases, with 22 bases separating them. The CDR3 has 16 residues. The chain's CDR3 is CASMGMEAGSANEQFF. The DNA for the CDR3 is TGTGCCAGTATGGGTATGGAGGCAGGGTCGGCCAATGAGCAGTTCTTC.

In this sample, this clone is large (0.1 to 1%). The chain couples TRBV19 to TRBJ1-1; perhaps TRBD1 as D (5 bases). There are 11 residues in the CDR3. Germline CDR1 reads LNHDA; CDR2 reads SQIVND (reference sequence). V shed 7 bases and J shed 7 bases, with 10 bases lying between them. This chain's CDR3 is CASTGNREAFF. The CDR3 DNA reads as TGTGCCAGTACAGGGAACCGTGAAGCTTTCTTT.

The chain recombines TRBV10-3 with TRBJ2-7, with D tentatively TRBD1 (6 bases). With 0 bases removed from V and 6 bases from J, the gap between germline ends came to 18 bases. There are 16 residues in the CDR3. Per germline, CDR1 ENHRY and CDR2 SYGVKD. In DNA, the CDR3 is TGTGCCATCAGTGAGTCGAGCGTCACAGGGAGACTCGAGCAGTACTTC. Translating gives CAISESSVTGRLEQYF.

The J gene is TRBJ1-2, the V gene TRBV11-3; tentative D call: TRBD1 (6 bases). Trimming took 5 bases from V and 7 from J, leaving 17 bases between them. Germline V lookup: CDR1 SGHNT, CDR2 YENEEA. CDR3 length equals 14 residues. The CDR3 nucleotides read TGTGCCAGCAGCGCGACAGGCGTCAGGAGTGGCTACACCTTC. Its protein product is CASSATGVRSGYTF.